This entry features one T cell receptor beta chain sequence. Germline V gene sequence: CDR1 SGHTA, CDR2 FQGTGA. CDR3 length: 15 residues. With 0 bases clipped from V and 7 bases from J, the junction kept 5 bases outside the gene matches. TCRdb redid the calling of the 5' RACE reads with MiXCR, one entry per CDR3 protein. The sample includes about 69,000 distinct CDR3 sequences, roughly 8.7% of them seen just once. The data were obtained in a study of early T cells in non-severe SARS-CoV-2 infection. This TCR came from an adult who was a healthcare worker with PCR-confirmed SARS-CoV-2 infection or an uninfected control (not recorded which). V usage is TRBV7-3 and J usage is TRBJ2-1; 8 bases line up with TRBD1. What was sequenced was whole blood. CDR3 in DNA: TGTGCCAGCAGCTTAACGGGACAGGCCATAAATGAGCAGTTCTTC. Translating gives CASSLTGQAINEQFF.